This T cell receptor (beta chain) was identified in a study of cytomegalovirus exposure and HLA in healthy donors. Findings of the study overall: Using a false discovery rate of 0.05, a later analysis showed that some 16,000 TCR beta sequences were associated with HLA alleles. Per a prior analysis, the majority of TCR beta V segments were productive roughly 90% or roughly 30% of the time.

Vbeta (60) and Jbeta (13) primers were used in the PCR. Libraries were prepared by immunoSEQ multiplex PCR; TCRdb keeps only in-frame clonotypes and omits some of them. Here the sample spans around 120,000 clones, 75% to 90% being singletons. CDR1 is GTSNPN and CDR2 is SVGIG in the germline V gene (reference sequence). The V end was cut by 1 base, the J end by 3 bases, with 12 bases between. The CDR3 covers 14 residues. Donors likely had unrecorded immune exposures despite being nominally healthy when sampled. A note on this clone: The antigen is unknown.

This TCR came from a female donor in good health and CMV-seropositive. The rearrangement links TRBV30 to TRBJ2-5; maybe TRBD1 (5 bases). Sequencing used PBMCs. CDR3 sequence: CAWSAGQFEETQYF. For the CDR3, the DNA is TGTGCCTGGAGTGCCGGACAATTCGAAGAGACCCAGTACTTC.